Below, 9 T cell receptor beta chains from the same sample are listed, as sequenced in a study of metastatic and nonmetastatic thyroid tumors. Thyroid surgery had not been preceded by any treatment in any patient. TCRdb redid the clone calls on the PCR reads using MiXCR. The sample includes about 25,000 clones, less than 25% of them seen just once. The sample taken for sequencing was blood. All receptors come from a male donor with papillary thyroid cancer or a benign thyroid nodule (not recorded which). Some clones in this sample may be carry-over from other donors' samples.

This clone was counted at least ten times. The chain links TRBV5-1 to TRBJ1-1, with D possibly being TRBD1 (5 bases). The germline V gene has CDR1 SGHRS and CDR2 YFSETQ. This CDR3 contains 14 residues. The V end was cut by 4 bases, the J end by 0 bases, with 10 bases between. CDR3 amino acids: CASSADSMNTEAFF. DNA of the CDR3: TGCGCCAGCAGCGCCGACAGCATGAACACTGAAGCTTTCTTT.

The rearrangement links TRBV28 to TRBJ2-7, with D possibly matching TRBD2 (5 bases). With 5 bases removed from V and 7 bases from J, the gap between germline ends came to 21 bases. Per the germline V gene, CDR1 is MDHEN and CDR2 is SYDVKM. This CDR3 is 15 amino acids long. In DNA, the CDR3 is TGTGCCAGCAGTCTAGAGGGTCGTGCTAGGAGTGAGCAGTACTTC. This encodes CASSLEGRARSEQYF. The full variable domain, rest sourced from reference TRBV28 and TRBJ2-7, is DVKVTQSSRYLVKRTGEKVFLECVQDMDHENMFWYRQDPGLGLRLIYFSYDVKMKEKGDIPEGYSVSREKKERFSLILESASTNQTSMYLCASSLEGRARSEQYFGPGTRLTVT.

The J gene is TRBJ1-1, the V gene TRBV28, with TRBD1 matching 9 bases. Germline assignment: CDR1 MDHEN and CDR2 SYDVKM. The CDR3 runs to 14 residues. V lost 10 bases and J lost 1; bases outside the gene matches: 7. The CDR3 bases are TGTGCCATCACAGGGGGCGTGGGGAACACTGAAGCTTTCTTT. Amino acid sequence: CAITGGVGNTEAFF.

This clone was recorded many times. This chain links TRBV28 with TRBJ1-2, with D perhaps TRBD1 (6 bases). The CDR3 totals 14 residues. From germline, CDR1 is MDHEN and CDR2 SYDVKM. The germline V and J ends were trimmed by 1 base and 6 bases, with 12 bases remaining between them. CDR3 in amino acids: CASSLSLPGDGYTF. DNA of the CDR3: TGTGCCAGCAGTTTATCCCTCCCAGGGGATGGCTACACCTTC.

The rearrangement joins TRBV12-3 or TRBV12-4 to TRBJ1-5; D not resolved. The CDR3 is 14 amino acids. V dropped 3 bases and J dropped 7 bases, with 13 bases sitting between them. The CDR3 region is CASSFGEGGQPQHF. In DNA form, the CDR3 reads TGTGCCAGCAGTTTTGGGGAAGGTGGGCAGCCCCAGCATTTT.

This clone was recorded at least ten times. This chain connects TRBV5-1 to TRBJ2-1; D tentatively fits TRBD1 or TRBD2 (5 bases each). V lost 4 bases and J 2 bases, leaving 16 bases between the germline ends. This CDR3 has 16 residues. Germline V gives CDR1 SGHRS, CDR2 YFSETQ. This CDR3 reads CASSTTGGGPYNEQFF. CDR3 DNA: TGCGCCAGCAGCACAACAGGAGGAGGACCCTACAATGAGCAGTTCTTC.

This clone turned up a few times. The genes are TRBV6-1 and TRBJ1-6, with D possibly matching TRBD1 (5 bases). This CDR3 spans 16 amino acids. Germline V gene data show CDR1 as MNHNS and CDR2 as SASEGT. Trimming took off 6 bases at V and 8 bases at J, with 20 bases between the two ends. The CDR3 spells CASSQGQGLSYSPLHF. DNA for the CDR3: TGTGCCAGCAGCCAGGGCCAGGGACTATCCTATTCACCCCTCCACTTT.

This clone was found many times. V usage is TRBV7-3 and J usage is TRBJ2-2; unclear D gene. This CDR3 is built from 13 residues. Per the germline V gene, CDR1 is SGHTA and CDR2 is FQGTGA. The V end was cut by 2 bases, the J end by 6 bases, with 7 bases between. This CDR3 is CASSLEVAGELFF. The CDR3 DNA reads TGTGCCAGCAGCTTAGAAGTCGCCGGGGAGCTGTTTTTT. Looking up the rest from reference TRBV7-3 and TRBJ2-2 gives the full variable domain: GAGVSQTPSNKVTEKGKYVELRCDPISGHTALYWYRQSLGQGPEFLIYFQGTGAADDSGLPNDRFFAVRPEGSVSTLKIQRTERGDSAVYLCASSLEVAGELFFGEGSRLTVL.

By share of the sample, this clone is medium-sized (0.01 to 0.1%). The J gene is TRBJ2-7, the V gene TRBV6-1; no clear D. Trimming removed 1 base from V and 7 bases from J, with 11 bases in between. Germline V gives CDR1 MNHNS, CDR2 SASEGT. The CDR3 has 13 amino acids. CDR3 sequence: CASSEGEREEQYF. DNA for the CDR3: TGTGCCAGCAGTGAAGGGGAACGAGAAGAGCAGTACTTC.